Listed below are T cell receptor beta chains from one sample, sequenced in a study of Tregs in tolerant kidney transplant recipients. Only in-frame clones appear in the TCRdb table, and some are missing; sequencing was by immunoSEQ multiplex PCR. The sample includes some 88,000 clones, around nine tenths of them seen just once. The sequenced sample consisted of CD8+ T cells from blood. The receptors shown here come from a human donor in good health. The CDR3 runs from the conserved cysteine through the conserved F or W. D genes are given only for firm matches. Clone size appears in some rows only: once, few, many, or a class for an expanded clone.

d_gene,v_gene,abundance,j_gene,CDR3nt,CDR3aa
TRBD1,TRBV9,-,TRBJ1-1,TGTGCCAGCAGCGGTCAGGGGGCTGAAGCTTTCTTT,CASSGQGAEAFF
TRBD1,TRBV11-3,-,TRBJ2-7,TGTGCCAGCAGCCGGTCCGGGACAGGGGCGACCGAGCAGTACTTC,CASSRSGTGATEQYF
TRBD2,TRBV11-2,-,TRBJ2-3,TGTGCCAGCAGCACAAGACTAGCGGGAGTCGCAGATACGCAGTATTTT,CASSTRLAGVADTQYF
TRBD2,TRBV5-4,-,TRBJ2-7,TGTGCCAGCAGCTTGAAACTACTACTAGCGGACAATGAGCAGTACTTC,CASSLKLLLADNEQYF
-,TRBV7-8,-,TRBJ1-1,TGTGCCAGCAGCAATCAAGGGGGGGCCCACACTGAAGCTTTCTTT,CASSNQGGAHTEAFF
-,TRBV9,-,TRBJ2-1,TGTGCCAGCAGCGTCGGGGACCCCTCGGATGAGCAGTTCTTC,CASSVGDPSDEQFF
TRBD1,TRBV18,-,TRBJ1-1,TGTGCCAGCTCACCCGCACGACAGGGCTTTGAAGCTTTCTTT,CASSPARQGFEAFF
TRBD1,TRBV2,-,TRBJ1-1,TGTGCCACCCCCCGGACAGGGTCCGAAGCTTTCTTT,CATPRTGSEAFF
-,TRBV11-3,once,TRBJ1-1,TGTGCCAGCAGCTCGACCGAGGGGAACACTGAAGCTTTCTTT,CASSSTEGNTEAFF
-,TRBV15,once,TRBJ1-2,TGTGCCACCAGCAGAGATCTGGGCCGAGCTAACTATGGCTACACCTTC,CATSRDLGRANYGYTF
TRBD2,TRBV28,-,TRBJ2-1,TGTGCCAGCAGTCTACAGCTAGCGGGGAGCTCCTACAATGAGCAGTTCTTC,CASSLQLAGSSYNEQFF
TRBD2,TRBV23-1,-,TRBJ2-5,TGCGCCAGCAGTCAATCGATGGGCAGGGCGCTCTGGGGGGGTAGTAACTACTTC,CASSQSMGRALWGGSNYF
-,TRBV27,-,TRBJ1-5,TGTGCCAGCAGTTTCAGGGACACGGGAAATCAGCCCCAGCATTTT,CASSFRDTGNQPQHF
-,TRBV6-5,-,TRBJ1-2,TGTGCCAGCAGAATCGGACGGAAATATGGCTACACCTTC,CASRIGRKYGYTF
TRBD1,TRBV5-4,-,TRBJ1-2,TGTGCCAGCAGCTTGTCTAGGGACAGCCGGTACACCTTC,CASSLSRDSRYTF
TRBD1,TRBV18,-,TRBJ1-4,TGTGCCAGCTCACCCCCAGGGGGAGAAAAACTGTTTTTT,CASSPPGGEKLFF
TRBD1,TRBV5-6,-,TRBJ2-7,TGTGCCAGCAGCGGAACCGACAGGGTATACGAGCAGTACTTC,CASSGTDRVYEQYF
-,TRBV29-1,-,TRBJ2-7,TGCAGCGTTGAAGATACGGCATTCAGCTCCTACGAGCAGTACTTC,CSVEDTAFSSYEQYF
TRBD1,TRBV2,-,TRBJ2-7,TGTGCCAGCAGTGCCTTCCCCCAGGGGGCACGGTACGAGCAGTACTTC,CASSAFPQGARYEQYF
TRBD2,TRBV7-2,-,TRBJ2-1,TGTGCCAGCAGCTTAAGGACTAGCGGACGCAATGAGCAGTTCTTC,CASSLRTSGRNEQFF
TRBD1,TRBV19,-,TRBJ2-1,TGTGCCAGTAGCCGGGACAGGGAGCTCTACGAGCAGTTCTTC,CASSRDRELYEQFF
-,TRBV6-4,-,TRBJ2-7,TGTGCCAGCAGTGTTGACACAGGTAGGAACTACGAGCAGTACTTC,CASSVDTGRNYEQYF
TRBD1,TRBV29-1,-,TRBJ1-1,TGCAGCGTTCCTACAGGGGGAATGAACACTGAAGCTTTCTTT,CSVPTGGMNTEAFF
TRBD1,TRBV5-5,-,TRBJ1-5,TGTGCCAGCAGCCAAACTCCGGGACAGGGGGCTCCCAATCAGCCCCAGCATTTT,CASSQTPGQGAPNQPQHF
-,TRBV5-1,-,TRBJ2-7,TGCGCCAGCAGCTTGGCCGGTGAAGGGCGCGAGCAGTACTTC,CASSLAGEGREQYF
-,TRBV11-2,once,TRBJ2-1,TGTGCCAGCAGCTCCCCCTCGGGAAATGAGCAGTTCTTC,CASSSPSGNEQFF
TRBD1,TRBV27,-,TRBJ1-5,TGTGCCAGCAGTTTGCGGACAGGAGGGAGCAATCAGCCCCAGCATTTT,CASSLRTGGSNQPQHF
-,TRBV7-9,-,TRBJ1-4,TGTGCCAGCAGCTTTTCGTCGTATGAAAAACTGTTTTTT,CASSFSSYEKLFF
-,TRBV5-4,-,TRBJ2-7,TGTGCCAGCAGCTTAGGGTCCGCGTTACAGTACTTC,CASSLGSALQYF
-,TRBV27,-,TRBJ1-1,TGTGCCAGCAGTTTATTCGGACGTTTGAACACTGAAGCTTTCTTT,CASSLFGRLNTEAFF
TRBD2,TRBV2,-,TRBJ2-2,TGTGCCAGCACCGTAGCGGGAGGAGGGACCGGGGAGCTGTTTTTT,CASTVAGGGTGELFF
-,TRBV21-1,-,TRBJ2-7,TGTGCCAGCAGCAAAGGGGGGCCGTACTTC,CASSKGGPYF
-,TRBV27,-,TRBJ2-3,TGTGCCAGCAGTTTCGCTAGCACAGATACGCAGTATTTT,CASSFASTDTQYF
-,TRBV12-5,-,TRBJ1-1,TGTGCTAGTGGTCCGGGACGGCGGAACACTGAAGCTTTCTTT,CASGPGRRNTEAFF
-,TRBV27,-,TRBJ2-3,TGTGCCAGCAGTGAGAGGGCAGATACGCAGTATTTT,CASSERADTQYF
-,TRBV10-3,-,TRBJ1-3,TGTGCCTTCCGGGACTCAAGCTCTGGAAACACCATATATTTT,CAFRDSSSGNTIYF
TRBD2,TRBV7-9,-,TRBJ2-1,TGTGCCAGCAGCGGGTGGAGCGCCGGGACTAGCGTCGATGAGCAGTTCTTC,CASSGWSAGTSVDEQFF
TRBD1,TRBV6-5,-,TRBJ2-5,TGTGCCAGCAGTCTGACAGGGGACCAAGAGACCCAGTACTTC,CASSLTGDQETQYF
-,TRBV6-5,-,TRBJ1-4,TGTGCCAGCAGTGAAGGGCGCAGGGCTGAAAAACTGTTTTTT,CASSEGRRAEKLFF
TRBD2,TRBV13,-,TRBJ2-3,TGTGCCAGCAGCCCGGATCCGGGACTAGCGGGAGGCTTAGATACGCAGTATTTT,CASSPDPGLAGGLDTQYF
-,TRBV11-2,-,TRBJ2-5,TGTGCCAGCAGCTCGTACAGGGGCCGGGGGGAGACCCAGTACTTC,CASSSYRGRGETQYF
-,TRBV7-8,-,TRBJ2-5,TGTGCCAGCAGCTTAGCAGGGATCGGGGAGACCCAGTACTTC,CASSLAGIGETQYF
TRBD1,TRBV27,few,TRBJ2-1,TGTGCCAGCAGTCCCCACCTGCAGGACAGGGCGTTGTTCTTC,CASSPHLQDRALFF
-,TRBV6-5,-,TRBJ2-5,TGTGCCAGCAGTCGACTAGATGGGGGGGAGACCCAGTACTTC,CASSRLDGGETQYF
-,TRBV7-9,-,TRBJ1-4,TGTGCCAGCAGCTGGGCGGATGAAAAACTGTTTTTT,CASSWADEKLFF
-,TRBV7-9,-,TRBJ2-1,TGTGCCAGCAGCTTATCCCCGGGGCCCAAGTACAATGAGCAGTTCTTC,CASSLSPGPKYNEQFF
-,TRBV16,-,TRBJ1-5,TGTGCCAGCAGCGTCACGGTCGGCTATAGCAATCAGCCCCAGCATTTT,CASSVTVGYSNQPQHF
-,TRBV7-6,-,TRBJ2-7,TGTGCCAGCAGCTTAGGGACGGACTCCTACGAGCAGTACTTC,CASSLGTDSYEQYF
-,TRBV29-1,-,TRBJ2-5,TGCAGCGCACCTTCTTCATCAGCCCAAGAGACCCAGTACTTC,CSAPSSSAQETQYF
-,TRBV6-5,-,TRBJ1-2,TGTGCCAGCAGTGAAGGCAGGGTTTTC,CASSEGRVF
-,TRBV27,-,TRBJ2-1,TGTGCCAGCACCACTAATGACAATTCCTACAATGAGCAGTTCTTC,CASTTNDNSYNEQFF
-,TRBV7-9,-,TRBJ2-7,TGTGCCAGCAGCTTGATACGCTACGAGCAGTACTTC,CASSLIRYEQYF
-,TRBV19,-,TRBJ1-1,TGTGCCAGTAGTTGGGGCGGCACTGAAGCTTTCTTT,CASSWGGTEAFF
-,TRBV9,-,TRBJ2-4,TGTGCCAGCAGCGTCAGCGGAAGGGATGGAGGCCCCAAGTACTTC,CASSVSGRDGGPKYF
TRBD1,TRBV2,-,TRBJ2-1,TGTGCCAGTTTCCGGACAGGGAGCTACAATGAGCAGTTCTTC,CASFRTGSYNEQFF
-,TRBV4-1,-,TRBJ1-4,TGCGCCAGCAGCCAAGATCCCCAGGGCCTACGGGAACTGTTTTTT,CASSQDPQGLRELFF
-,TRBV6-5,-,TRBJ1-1,TGTGCCAGCAGTTACGACAGAGGTGAAATGAACACTGAAGCTTTCTTT,CASSYDRGEMNTEAFF
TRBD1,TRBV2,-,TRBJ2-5,TGTGCCAGCAATCAGGGGGACCACAGGGAGACCCAGTACTTC,CASNQGDHRETQYF
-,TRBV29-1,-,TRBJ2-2,TGCAGCGTTGACGGGAACACCGGGGAGCTGTTTTTT,CSVDGNTGELFF